This T cell receptor (beta chain) was recovered during a study of blood T cell repertoires in COVID-19 (dated by TCRdb to the early 2020s). Broadly, across the study: The collaborator samples originated in the United States, Italy and Spain and spanned the acute and convalescent phases of COVID-19. The material from the prospective study consisted of cDNA or gDNA derived from T cells, B-cell-depleted T cells, or PBMCs. Subjects who had been exposed to COVID-19, were actively infected with it, or had recovered from it provided the deeply sampled blood TCRbeta repertoires that made up the dataset. A freely available public database, intended as a resource for researchers studying the immune response to SARS-CoV-2, is where the repertoires were released. The samples were drawn from the first 160 participants of the ongoing ImmuneRACE study and from some 1,300 subjects provided by 6 global collaborators. Sample metadata almost always included a de-identified subject ID, COVID-19 status, age in years and sex. Where HLA class I and class II types were available, the types were taken from metadata supplied by the sample provider, not from assay-based typing. The full study reports these points: The quantity of clinical and demographic metadata differed by source and by participant and was supplied without curation.

TCRbeta CDR3 regions were amplified from genomic DNA using the immunoSEQ Assay, a bias-controlled multiplex PCR. The published analysis was carried out like this. The number of nucleated cells in each sample was estimated from the amplification of reference gene primers within the assay. To quantify the absolute abundance of each unique TCRbeta CDR3 rearrangement, sequence reads were collapsed and filtered. Productive Simpson clonality was computed per sample as the square root of Simpson's diversity index over productive rearrangements. Imported from immuneACCESS, the table was reduced by TCRdb to in-frame sequences with V and J called. These copies leave out some clones; in studies compared against another copy, an unresolved V gene accounts for under half, and the cause of the remainder is not known. The DNA gave D and trimming, while V, J and clone size come from that table. For this sample the table gives 210,000 or so clones, of which less than 80% were detected only once. The ten largest account for roughly 13% of the sample.

Samples from volunteer blood donors who had recovered from COVID-19 were contributed by a second Seattle source. Each collaborating institution followed its own protocols to collect whole blood in K2EDTA tubes. For TCRbeta analysis, collaborators shipped samples as frozen whole blood, isolated PBMCs, or DNA extracted from either of those sample types. To note about this clone: Its antigen is currently not known. Base quality data are lacking; no much larger clone is found one base away.

Material for sequencing was peripheral blood. The receptor comes from a man aged 45-65 years who had recovered from COVID-19.

The CDR3 in this case is CASTNLQGSNEQFF. The nucleotide sequence reads TGTGCCAGCACTAATCTCCAGGGTAGCAATGAGCAGTTCTTC. The chain is encoded by TRBV2 joined to TRBJ2-1; TRBD1 is a weak D gene call, 5 bases matching. V loses 7 bases of germline sequence and J loses 6 bases, and the interval between the two ends is 16 bases. Including cysteine and phenylalanine, the CDR3 has 14 amino acids. The retained sequence is limited to the CDR3, 42 bases, with the frame set at the first base. Sequences SNHLY (CDR1) and FYNNEI (CDR2) are obtained from the germline V gene. Where the CDR3 stops, the reference TRBV2 and TRBJ2-1 genes take over; the full variable domain is EPEVTQTPSHQVTQMGQEVILRCVPISNHLYFYWYRQILGQKVEFLVSFYNNEISEKSEIFDDQFSVERPDGSNFTLKIRSTKLEDSAMYFCASTNLQGSNEQFFGPGTRLTVL.